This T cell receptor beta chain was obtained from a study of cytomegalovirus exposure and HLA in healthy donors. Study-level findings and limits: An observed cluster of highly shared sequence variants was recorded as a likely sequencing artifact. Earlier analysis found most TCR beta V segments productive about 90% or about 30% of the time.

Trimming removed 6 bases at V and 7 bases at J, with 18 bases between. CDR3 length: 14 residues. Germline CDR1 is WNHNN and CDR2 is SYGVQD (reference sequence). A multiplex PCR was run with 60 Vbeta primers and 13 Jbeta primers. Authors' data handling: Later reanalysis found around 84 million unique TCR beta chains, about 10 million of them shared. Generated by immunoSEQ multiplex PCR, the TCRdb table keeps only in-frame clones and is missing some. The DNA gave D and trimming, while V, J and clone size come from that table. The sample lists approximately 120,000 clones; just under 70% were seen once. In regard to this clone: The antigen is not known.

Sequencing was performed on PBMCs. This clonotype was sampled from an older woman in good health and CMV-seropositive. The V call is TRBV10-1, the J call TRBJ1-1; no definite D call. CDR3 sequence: CASSPAAMVDEAFF. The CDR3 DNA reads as TGCGCCAGCAGCCCCGCGGCAATGGTTGATGAAGCTTTCTTT.